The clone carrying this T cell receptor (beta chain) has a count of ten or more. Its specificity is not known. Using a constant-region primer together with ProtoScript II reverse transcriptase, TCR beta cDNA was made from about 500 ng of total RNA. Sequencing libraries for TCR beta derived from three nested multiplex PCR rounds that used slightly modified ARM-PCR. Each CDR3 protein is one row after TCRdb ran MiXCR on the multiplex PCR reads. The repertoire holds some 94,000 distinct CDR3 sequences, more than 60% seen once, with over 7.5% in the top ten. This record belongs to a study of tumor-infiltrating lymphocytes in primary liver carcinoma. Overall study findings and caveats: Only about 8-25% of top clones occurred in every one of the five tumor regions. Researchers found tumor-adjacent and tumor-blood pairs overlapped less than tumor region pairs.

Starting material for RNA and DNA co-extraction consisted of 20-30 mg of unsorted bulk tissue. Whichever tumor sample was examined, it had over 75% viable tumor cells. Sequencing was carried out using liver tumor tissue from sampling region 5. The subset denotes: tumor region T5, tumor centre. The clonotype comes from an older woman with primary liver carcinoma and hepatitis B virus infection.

The CDR3 is CASSQGQLNTEAFF. DNA for the CDR3: TGTGCCAGCAGCCAGGGACAGTTGAACACTGAAGCTTTCTTT. The chain joins TRBV5-6 to TRBJ1-1; 7 positions match TRBD1. CDR1 and CDR2 (germline): SGHDT, YYEEEE. The CDR3 has 14 residues. Unmatched junction bases numbered 3, after V lost 4 bases and J lost 0 bases.